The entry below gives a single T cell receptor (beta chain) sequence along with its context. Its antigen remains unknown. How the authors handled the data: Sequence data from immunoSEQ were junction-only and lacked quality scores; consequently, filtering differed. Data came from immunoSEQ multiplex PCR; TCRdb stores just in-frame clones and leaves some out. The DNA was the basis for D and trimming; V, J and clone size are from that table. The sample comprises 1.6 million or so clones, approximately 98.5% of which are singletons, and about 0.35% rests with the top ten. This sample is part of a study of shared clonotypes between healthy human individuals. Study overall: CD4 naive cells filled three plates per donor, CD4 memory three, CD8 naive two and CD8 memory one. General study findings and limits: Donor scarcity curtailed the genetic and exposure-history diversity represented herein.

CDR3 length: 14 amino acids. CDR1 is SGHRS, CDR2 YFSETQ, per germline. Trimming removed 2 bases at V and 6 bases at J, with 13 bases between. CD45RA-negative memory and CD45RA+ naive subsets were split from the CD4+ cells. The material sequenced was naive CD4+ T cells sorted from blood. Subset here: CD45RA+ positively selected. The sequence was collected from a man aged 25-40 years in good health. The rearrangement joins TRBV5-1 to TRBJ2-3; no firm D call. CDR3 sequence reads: CASSFIDPQDTQYF. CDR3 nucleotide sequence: TGCGCCAGCAGCTTCATAGACCCCCAGGATACGCAGTATTTT.